Listed below are T cell receptor beta chains from one sample, sequenced in a study of cytomegalovirus exposure and HLA in healthy donors. Profiling relied on immunoSEQ multiplex PCR, and the TCRdb table lists in-frame clones only, not all of them. Of under 200,000 clones listed, around 75% are singletons. Sequenced: PBMCs. These receptors were taken from a man in his late teens or twenties in good health and CMV-seronegative. The CDR3 runs from the conserved cysteine through the conserved F or W. The order of the fields is D gene, clone size, V gene, J gene, CDR3 DNA, CDR3 protein. D genes are given only for firm matches. Clone size is stated in some rows and not others, as once, few, many or a class when expanded.

NA	NA	TRBV5-8	TRBJ2-3	TGTGCCAGCAGCTACGGCGGGATCACAGATACGCAGTATTTT	CASSYGGITDTQYF
NA	NA	TRBV15	TRBJ2-3	TGTGCCACCAGCAGAGGTCAGGGGGGTGAGGATACGCAGTATTTT	CATSRGQGGEDTQYF
NA	NA	TRBV5-6	TRBJ2-7	TGTGCCAGCAGCTTTGGCGGGGGCGACTACGAGCAGTACTTC	CASSFGGGDYEQYF
TRBD1	NA	TRBV2	TRBJ2-3	TGTGCCAGCTGGGACAGGGGCGGAGATACGCAGTATTTT	CASWDRGGDTQYF
TRBD1	NA	TRBV4-1	TRBJ2-7	TGCGCCAGCGGACGGGGGACAGGGAGATACGAGCAGTACTTC	CASGRGTGRYEQYF
TRBD1	NA	TRBV27	TRBJ1-5	TGTGCCAGCAGTTCCCGACAGGGAAATCAGCCCCAGCATTTT	CASSSRQGNQPQHF
NA	NA	TRBV6-5	TRBJ1-2	TGTGCCAGCAGTTACAGATTAAGGGGCTATGGCTACACCTTC	CASSYRLRGYGYTF
TRBD1	once	TRBV4-1	TRBJ1-2	TGCGCCAGCAGCCCACTTCCGGCACAGGGGGCAGATGGCTACACCTTC	CASSPLPAQGADGYTF
TRBD2	NA	TRBV7-9	TRBJ2-7	TGTGCCAGCAGCTGGGCTAGCGGGAGGGCCTTATCTTACGAGCAGTACTTC	CASSWASGRALSYEQYF
NA	NA	TRBV4-1	TRBJ1-2	TGCGCCAGCAGCCAAGCTCTCCGGCAGGGTGTGGAGTACACCTTC	CASSQALRQGVEYTF
NA	few	TRBV15	TRBJ2-7	TGTGCCACCAGCACCGGGCAGGGGATTTCCTACGAGCAGTACTTC	CATSTGQGISYEQYF
NA	NA	TRBV27	TRBJ1-1	TGTGCCAGCAGTTTATCTCCCGGGATCCACACTGAGGCTTTCTTT	CASSLSPGIHTEAFF
NA	NA	TRBV19	TRBJ1-6	TGTGCCAGTAGTATAGAAGGCCAGGGCCTGAGTTCACCCCTCCACTTT	CASSIEGQGLSSPLHF
TRBD1	NA	TRBV5-1	TRBJ1-4	TGCGCCAGCAGCTCTATCCCTTCTGCCTCGGGTGGACAGGGCACTGAAAAACTGTTTTTT	CASSSIPSASGGQGTEKLFF
NA	NA	TRBV5-7	TRBJ2-3	TGTGCCAGCAGCCACCGGGAAGGAGGAATGGCAGATACGCAGTATTTT	CASSHREGGMADTQYF
NA	NA	TRBV9	TRBJ2-6	TGTGCCAGCAGCGTAGCTTCCGGGTCTGGGGCCAACGTCCTGACTTTC	CASSVASGSGANVLTF
TRBD2	NA	TRBV19	TRBJ2-5	TGTGCCAGTAGTATAGGTCGGGGGGAAGAGACCCAGTACTTC	CASSIGRGEETQYF
NA	NA	TRBV5-5	TRBJ2-2	TGTGCCAGCAGCTCCTCCCCCCCCGGGGAGCTGTTTTTT	CASSSSPPGELFF
TRBD2	NA	TRBV29-1	TRBJ2-3	TGCAGCATTGGGGGGCTAGCGGGAATCGACGCAGATACGCAGTATTTT	CSIGGLAGIDADTQYF
TRBD2	NA	TRBV10-3	TRBJ2-1	TGTGCCATCAGTGAGTCTCAGGCTAGCGGAGACTACAATGAGCAGTTCTTC	CAISESQASGDYNEQFF
TRBD1	NA	TRBV7-9	TRBJ1-1	TGTGCCAGCAGCTTAGGAGGGACAGGGGGCACTGAAGCTTTCTTT	CASSLGGTGGTEAFF
TRBD1	NA	TRBV27	TRBJ1-1	TGTGCCAGCAGTCCAGGGACAGGGGGGACTGAAGCTTTCTTT	CASSPGTGGTEAFF
TRBD2	NA	TRBV19	TRBJ2-7	TGTGCCAGTAGTACCCGACTAGCGGGTTACTACGAGCAGTACTTC	CASSTRLAGYYEQYF
NA	few	TRBV19	TRBJ1-3	TGTGCCAGTAGGCTCGGGGAAGGCTCTGGAAACACCATATATTTT	CASRLGEGSGNTIYF
TRBD2	NA	TRBV4-3	TRBJ2-3	TGCGCCAGCAGCCATGAATCGGGTCGGCTAGCGGGAGTCACAGATACGCAGTATTTT	CASSHESGRLAGVTDTQYF
NA	NA	TRBV27	TRBJ2-7	TGTGCCAGCAGTTCCATCAACAGGGCCTCCGAGCAGTACTTC	CASSSINRASEQYF
TRBD1	once	TRBV11-2	TRBJ1-3	TGTGCCAGCAGTCAAGACAGGGGCGGAAACACCATATATTTT	CASSQDRGGNTIYF
NA	NA	TRBV18	TRBJ1-3	TGTGCCAGCTCATCAACAGGCACCTCTGGAAACACCATATATTTT	CASSSTGTSGNTIYF